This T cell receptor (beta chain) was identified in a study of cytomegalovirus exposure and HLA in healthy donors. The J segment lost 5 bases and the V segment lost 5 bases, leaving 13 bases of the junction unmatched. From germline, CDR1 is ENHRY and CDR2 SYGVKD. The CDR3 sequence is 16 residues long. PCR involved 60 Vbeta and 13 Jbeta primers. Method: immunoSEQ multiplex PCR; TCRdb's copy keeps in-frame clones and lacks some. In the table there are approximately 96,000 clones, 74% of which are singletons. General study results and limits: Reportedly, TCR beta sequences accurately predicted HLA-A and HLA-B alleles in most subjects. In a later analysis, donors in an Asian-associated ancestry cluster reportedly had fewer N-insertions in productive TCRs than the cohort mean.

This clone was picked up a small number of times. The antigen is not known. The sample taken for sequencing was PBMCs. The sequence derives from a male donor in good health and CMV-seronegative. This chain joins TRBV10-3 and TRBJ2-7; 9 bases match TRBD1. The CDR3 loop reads CAISKFRGQGSHEQYF. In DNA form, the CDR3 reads TGTGCCATCAGTAAATTTAGGGGACAGGGTTCACACGAGCAGTACTTC.